These T cell receptor beta chains were read from a single sample in a study of cytomegalovirus exposure and HLA in healthy donors. Assay: immunoSEQ multiplex PCR; the TCRdb copy retains only in-frame clones and omits some. The listing contains 150,000 or so clones. Sequenced sample: PBMCs. All receptors come from a man younger than 35 in good health and CMV-seronegative. CDR3s include the opening cysteine and the closing phenylalanine or tryptophan. A D gene is named only where the DNA matches it firmly.

j_call: TRBJ2-3; d_call: NA; v_call: TRBV7-2; cdr3_aa: CASSLDPVNTDTQYF; cdr3_nt: TGTGCCAGCAGCTTAGACCCGGTAAACACAGATACGCAGTATTTT
j_call: TRBJ1-4; d_call: TRBD1; v_call: TRBV6-5; cdr3_aa: CASSYTGTGLWEKLFF; cdr3_nt: TGTGCCAGCAGTTACACCGGGACAGGGCTTTGGGAAAAACTGTTTTTT
j_call: TRBJ1-2; d_call: TRBD1; v_call: TRBV6-1; cdr3_aa: CASSDRGNYGYTF; cdr3_nt: TGTGCCAGCAGCGACAGGGGAAACTATGGCTACACCTTC
j_call: TRBJ1-5; d_call: TRBD1; v_call: TRBV19; cdr3_aa: CASSIDGQGSSLDQPQHF; cdr3_nt: TGTGCCAGTAGTATAGATGGACAGGGGAGTTCGTTGGATCAGCCCCAGCATTTT
j_call: TRBJ1-2; d_call: NA; v_call: TRBV27; cdr3_aa: CASARARITLTTGNYGYTF; cdr3_nt: TGTGCCAGCGCGCGTGCCCGTATTACCTTAACAACAGGGAACTATGGCTACACCTTC
j_call: TRBJ1-2; d_call: TRBD1; v_call: TRBV5-8; cdr3_aa: CASSRQGTYGYTF; cdr3_nt: TGTGCCAGCAGCAGACAGGGAACCTATGGCTACACCTTC
j_call: TRBJ2-2; d_call: TRBD1; v_call: TRBV9; cdr3_aa: CASSVATRDRGNTGELFF; cdr3_nt: TGTGCCAGCAGCGTAGCTACCCGGGACAGGGGGAACACCGGGGAGCTGTTTTTT
j_call: TRBJ1-2; d_call: NA; v_call: TRBV5-1; cdr3_aa: CASRPTPGSGYTF; cdr3_nt: TGCGCCAGCAGGCCTACCCCAGGGTCGGGCTACACCTTC
j_call: TRBJ1-1; d_call: NA; v_call: TRBV7-2; cdr3_aa: CASSQRSISGEAFF; cdr3_nt: TGTGCCAGCAGCCAGCGATCGATCTCAGGGGAAGCTTTCTTT
j_call: TRBJ2-1; d_call: TRBD2; v_call: TRBV11-2; cdr3_aa: CASSPPRASGTLGNEQFF; cdr3_nt: TGTGCCAGCAGCCCCCCCCGTGCTAGCGGGACTTTAGGGAATGAGCAGTTCTTC
j_call: TRBJ2-5; d_call: NA; v_call: TRBV6-1; cdr3_aa: CASSDSAETQYF; cdr3_nt: TGTGCCAGCAGTGATAGTGCGGAGACCCAGTACTTC
j_call: TRBJ2-3; d_call: NA; v_call: TRBV9; cdr3_aa: CASSVEGGLSTDTQYF; cdr3_nt: TGTGCCAGCAGCGTAGAGGGGGGGCTAAGCACAGATACGCAGTATTTT
j_call: TRBJ2-2; d_call: TRBD1; v_call: TRBV7-3; cdr3_aa: CASSIQGATDTGELFF; cdr3_nt: TGTGCCAGCAGCATACAGGGGGCCACGGATACCGGGGAGCTGTTTTTT
j_call: TRBJ2-3; d_call: TRBD2; v_call: TRBV4-3; cdr3_aa: CASSQAVAGGIADTQYF; cdr3_nt: TGCGCCAGCAGCCAAGCGGTGGCGGGGGGGATAGCAGATACGCAGTATTTT
j_call: TRBJ1-3; d_call: NA; v_call: TRBV9; cdr3_aa: CASSLDGSSGNTIYF; cdr3_nt: TGTGCCAGCAGCTTAGATGGGAGCTCTGGAAACACCATATATTTT
j_call: TRBJ1-2; d_call: TRBD1; v_call: TRBV7-2; cdr3_aa: CASSPPGQGIGYTF; cdr3_nt: TGTGCCAGCAGCCCCCCGGGACAGGGAATCGGCTACACCTTC
j_call: TRBJ1-5; d_call: NA; v_call: TRBV7-2; cdr3_aa: CASSLWDINQPQHF; cdr3_nt: TGTGCCAGCAGCTTATGGGACATCAATCAGCCCCAGCATTTT
j_call: TRBJ2-1; d_call: TRBD1; v_call: TRBV5-1; cdr3_aa: CASSTQGALNEQFF; cdr3_nt: TGCGCCAGCAGCACCCAGGGGGCGTTAAATGAGCAGTTCTTC
j_call: TRBJ2-5; d_call: NA; v_call: TRBV19; cdr3_aa: CASSKGFSETQYF; cdr3_nt: TGTGCCAGTAGTAAGGGGTTTTCAGAGACCCAGTACTTC
j_call: TRBJ2-7; d_call: TRBD1; v_call: TRBV28; cdr3_aa: CASSLKLGQANSYEQYF; cdr3_nt: TGTGCCAGCAGTTTAAAGCTGGGACAGGCGAACTCCTACGAGCAGTACTTC
j_call: TRBJ1-1; d_call: NA; v_call: TRBV19; cdr3_aa: CASRANTEAFF; cdr3_nt: TGTGCCAGTAGGGCGAACACTGAAGCTTTCTTT
j_call: TRBJ2-3; d_call: TRBD2; v_call: TRBV7-9; cdr3_aa: CASSLAGASTDTQYF; cdr3_nt: TGTGCCAGCAGCCTAGCGGGGGCCAGCACAGATACGCAGTATTTT
j_call: TRBJ2-3; d_call: NA; v_call: TRBV7-9; cdr3_aa: CASSSSGVRTDTQYF; cdr3_nt: TGTGCCAGCAGCTCTTCGGGGGTCCGCACAGATACGCAGTATTTT
j_call: TRBJ2-1; d_call: TRBD1; v_call: TRBV30; cdr3_aa: CAWSRRTGGKNEQFF; cdr3_nt: TGTGCCTGGTCAAGGAGGACAGGGGGTAAGAATGAGCAGTTCTTC